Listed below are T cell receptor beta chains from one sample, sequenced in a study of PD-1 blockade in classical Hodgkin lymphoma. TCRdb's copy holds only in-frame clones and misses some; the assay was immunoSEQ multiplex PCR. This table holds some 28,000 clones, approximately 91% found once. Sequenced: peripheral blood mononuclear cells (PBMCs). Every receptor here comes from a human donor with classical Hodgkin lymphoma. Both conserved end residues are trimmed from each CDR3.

CDR3: ASSLNEKLF
V: TRBV28
J: TRBJ1-4

CDR3: ARRLQAMFYTIY
V: TRBV5-3
J: TRBJ1-3

CDR3: ASSQGQGAGANVLT
V: TRBV11-3
J: TRBJ2-6

CDR3: SVAQGGYEQY
V: TRBV29-1
J: TRBJ2-7

CDR3: ASSQDRVPGNTIY
V: TRBV4-3
J: TRBJ1-3

CDR3: ASSVDFNNEQF
V: TRBV9
J: TRBJ2-1

CDR3: ASRIWSNQPQH
V: TRBV2
J: TRBJ1-5

CDR3: ASSVRGPRGRGNSPLH
V: TRBV7-8
J: TRBJ1-6

CDR3: ASSPGTQYNEQF
V: TRBV5-1
J: TRBJ2-1

CDR3: ASSPQTGGGTEAF
V: TRBV7-2
J: TRBJ1-1

CDR3: ASKLGQGSREQY
V: TRBV19
J: TRBJ2-7

CDR3: ASSLTYSAPNGELF
V: TRBV27
J: TRBJ2-2

CDR3: ASSGGAHTGELF
V: TRBV5-1
J: TRBJ2-2

CDR3: ASSQFLSGAGGNTIY
V: TRBV4-3
J: TRBJ1-3

CDR3: ASERQGGNTEAF
V: TRBV2
J: TRBJ1-1

CDR3: ASRDTGVETQY
V: TRBV4-1
J: TRBJ2-5

CDR3: ASSTWGRASGNTIY
V: TRBV4-1
J: TRBJ1-3

CDR3: AISDPGTVVYEQY
V: TRBV10-3
J: TRBJ2-7

CDR3: ATSSDTNYGYT
V: TRBV15
J: TRBJ1-2

CDR3: ASSLPAHYGYT
V: TRBV13
J: TRBJ1-2